These 2 T cell receptor beta chains were all obtained from the same sample, sequenced in a study of type 1 and type 2 diabetes patients. Amplification started from genomic DNA. Amplification of the beta chain CDR3 used 30 forward and 13 reverse multiplex primers. Each CDR3 protein is one row after TCRdb ran MiXCR on the multiplex PCR reads. This sample has around 300,000 distinct CDR3 sequences; roughly 44% occur once, and the top ten carry roughly 13%. Sequencing was done on a sample of peripheral blood mononuclear cells (PBMCs). All receptors derive from a young man with type 2 diabetes.

The rearrangement links TRBV27 to TRBJ1-2, with D possibly TRBD1 on 5 matching bases. The V gene lost 3 bases and the J gene lost 8 bases, with 13 bases spanning the gap. This CDR3 contains 13 residues. Germline CDR1 MNHEY, CDR2 SMNVEV (reference sequence). CDR3 sequence reads: CASSFFQGYGYTF. The CDR3 DNA follows: TGTGCCAGCAGTTTTTTTCAGGGTTACGGCTACACCTTC.

V and J are TRBV6-1 and TRBJ2-5; TRBD2 matches 7 bases. The V and J ends lost 5 bases and 5 bases, in that order; junction bases with no gene match: 11. Germline V gene data show CDR1 as MNHNS and CDR2 as SASEGT. The CDR3 is 15 amino acids. The chain's CDR3 is CASSPRAGNYETQYF. CDR3 in DNA: TGTGCCAGCAGTCCGAGAGCGGGAAATTACGAGACCCAGTACTTC.